This T cell receptor (beta chain) emerged from a study of lymphopenia after photon versus proton radiotherapy (dated by TCRdb to about 2019). Notes on the research overall: Photon and proton radiation therapy were compared by the study for their immunological effects in patients with gastrointestinal tumors who developed high-grade lymphopenia. The 15 to 20 patients in the cohort had gastrointestinal tumors, were treated with either photon or proton therapy, and subsequently developed lymphopenia. The goal of the study was to describe how the two radiation modalities differ in their effects on the immune system.

About this clone: The antigen it recognizes is unknown. No base quality values were provided; no much bigger clone lies one nucleotide off.

Overall study results and their limits: Across the cohort, an inverse correlation was found between a larger post-nadir drop in TCR diversity and overall survival time among patients who died. Once the lymphocyte count had reached its nadir, the repertoires of photon-treated patients showed oligoclonal expansion, particularly of CD8+ Temra cells, and this expansion drove the decline in diversity. Proton-treated patients stayed relatively stable during treatment, while photon-treated patients lost naive T cells and TCR diversity and gained effector/memory populations. The survival association was assessed only in patients who died, and the authors presented better survival with proton therapy as a possibility rather than a demonstrated result.

Library construction relied on the immunoSEQ multiplex PCR assay. Deep sequencing of rearranged TCR beta loci, alongside multiparametric flow cytometry, was used to profile T cell repertoires. The clones in this table, taken by TCRdb from immuneACCESS, are in-frame only. Not every clone is retained; where verified, under half of the shortfall comes from an unresolved V gene, and the cause of the rest is unknown. The sample profile shows tens of thousands of clones; around 88% of them were found once. Together, the top ten hold 25% to 35% of the sample. The receptor's source is a man aged 45-60 years with gastric cancer. The specimen was peripheral blood, collected from a patient treated with photon-based radiotherapy.

This receptor carries the CDR3 CASSPVADQLIDYTF. The nucleotide sequence is TGTGCCAGCAGCCCCGTCGCCGATCAGCTTATTGACTACACCTTC. This receptor chain uses TRBV28 and TRBJ1-2; the D gene cannot be named for sure. V drops 6 bases and J drops 10 bases, leaving 24 bases in between. CDR1 and CDR2 are drawn from the germline V gene: MDHEN, SYDVKM. The CDR3 has 15 amino acids, counting the end cysteine and phenylalanine. The kept DNA is CDR3 alone, 45 bases in frame from the first base.